The next 28 T cell receptor beta chains were all read from a single sample in a study of patients and donors after allogeneic stem cell transplantation. TCRdb analysed the RT-PCR reads with MiXCR anew, one entry per CDR3 protein. The sample shows hundreds of thousands of distinct CDR3 sequences, approximately 16% of them seen only once. Sequenced material: blood, either unsorted or a sorted T cell fraction (not recorded which). The receptors shown here come from a human donor who was either an allogeneic HSCT recipient or a stem cell or donor lymphocyte infusion donor (not recorded which). It is not recorded whose cells these are; they may come from a transplant donor.

This clonotype was detected ten times or more. V and J are TRBV27 and TRBJ2-3, with no clear D. CDR1 and CDR2 (germline): MNHEY, SMNVEV (reference sequence). V lost 1 base and J lost 6, with 11 bases in between. CDR3 size: 14 residues. CDR3 loop: CASSLFRGADTQYF. Here the CDR3 DNA reads TGTGCCAGCAGTTTATTTAGAGGAGCGGATACGCAGTATTTT.

The chain employs TRBV10-3 and TRBJ1-1, with TRBD1 matching 9 bases. CDR3 length equals 13 residues. Germline V gives CDR1 ENHRY, CDR2 SYGVKD. V shed 4 bases, J shed 5 bases, and the junction held 2 bases outside the gene matches. The CDR3 sequence is CAISGQGVTEAFF. For the CDR3, the DNA is TGTGCCATCAGTGGACAGGGGGTAACTGAAGCTTTCTTT.

V is TRBV9 and J is TRBJ2-1; possible D gene TRBD2, 5 bases. CDR1 and CDR2 (germline): SGDLS, YYNGEE. This CDR3 is 15 amino acids long. V was cut by 0 bases and J by 6 bases, with 13 bases left in between. The CDR3 DNA is TGTGCCAGCAGCGTAGCTAGCCGGGTGATCAATGAGCAGTTCTTC. It encodes CASSVASRVINEQFF.

There are a few counts of this clonotype. The chain links TRBV7-9 to TRBJ1-4; D is unclear. The CDR3 has 10 residues. The V gene's germline CDR1 is SEHNR and CDR2 FQNEAQ (reference sequence). The DNA for the CDR3 is TGTGCGGTTGAGAATGAAAAACTGTTTTTT. Translating gives CAVENEKLFF.

In its sample, this clonotype was seen many times. The rearrangement joins TRBV12-3 or TRBV12-4 to TRBJ2-5; 7 bases fit TRBD1. This CDR3 region has 13 residues. V shed 4 bases and J 1 base; nucleotides not matched to a gene: 0. The CDR3 bases are TGTGCCAGCAGTTACAGGGGCCAAGAGACCCAGTACTTC. It yields the protein CASSYRGQETQYF.

V and J are TRBV6-1 and TRBJ2-7, with D possibly matching TRBD1 (5 bases). V shed 7 bases and J shed 5 bases, with 18 bases lying between them. CDR3 length: 14 amino acids. Germline loops: CDR1 MNHNS, CDR2 SASEGT. Here the CDR3 DNA reads TGTGCCAGCAAGCGCGCCAGGGCGTACGACGAGCAGTACTTC. It specifies CASKRARAYDEQYF.

In its sample, this clonotype was seen a few times. V usage is TRBV20-1 and J usage is TRBJ1-6; 9 bases map to TRBD1. Per the germline V gene, CDR1 is DFQATT and CDR2 is SNEGSKA (reference sequence). The CDR3 runs 15 residues. V trimming: 0 bases; J trimming: 8 bases; junction bases outside the gene matches: 5. The chain's CDR3 is CSARDYRTGDSPLHF. In nucleotides, the CDR3 is TGCAGTGCTAGAGATTATAGGACAGGGGATTCACCCCTCCACTTT.

This clonotype has a handful of counts. V and J are TRBV18 and TRBJ2-2; TRBD2 agrees at 13 bases. The CDR3 extends over 17 amino acids. CDR1 KGHSH and CDR2 LQKENI come from the germline V gene. The J segment lost 5 bases and the V segment lost 1 base, leaving 4 bases of the junction unmatched. This CDR3 reads CASSPRRLAGGTGELFF. The DNA for the CDR3 is TGTGCCAGCTCACCACGGCGACTAGCGGGGGGAACCGGGGAGCTGTTTTTT.

This clonotype turned up a few times. The chain combines TRBV6-1 with TRBJ2-2, with TRBD1 matching over 9 bases. Per the germline V gene, CDR1 is MNHNS and CDR2 is SASEGT. There are 14 residues in the CDR3. Trimming cost V 7 bases and J 4 bases; bases outside gene matches: 4. The CDR3, as DNA: TGTGCCAGCACCCGGACAGGGGCCACCGGGGAGCTGTTTTTT. Its translation is CASTRTGATGELFF.

The chain carries TRBV19 and TRBJ2-3; tentative D call: TRBD1 (6 bases). Trimming took off 6 bases at V and 6 bases at J, with 19 bases between the two ends. Germline loops: CDR1 LNHDA, CDR2 SQIVND (reference sequence). CDR3 length equals 15 residues. The CDR3 loop reads CASREPRKGVDTQYF. The CDR3 DNA is TGTGCCAGTAGGGAACCACGGAAGGGGGTGGATACGCAGTATTTT.

The V gene is TRBV7-9, the J gene TRBJ2-3; weak D call: TRBD2 (5 bases). Germline CDR1 reads SEHNR; CDR2 reads FQNEAQ (reference sequence). CDR3 size: 14 residues. Deletions cut 3 bases from V and 4 bases from J, with 11 bases between. The CDR3 nucleotides are TGTGCCAGCAGCTTGAACGGGAATTCAGATACGCAGTATTTT. Encoded protein: CASSLNGNSDTQYF.

This rearrangement joins TRBV6-5 to TRBJ1-1; D is undetermined. Germline CDR1 MNHEY, CDR2 SVGAGI. This CDR3 has 14 residues. Trimming cost V 4 bases and J 0 bases, with 9 bases left between them. CDR3 sequence: CASSSRVLNTEAFF. CDR3 nucleotide sequence: TGTGCCAGCAGTTCGAGGGTTCTGAACACTGAAGCTTTCTTT.

There are many counts of this clonotype. The V gene is TRBV5-1, the J gene TRBJ1-3, with D possibly TRBD1 on 5 matching bases. Germline values: CDR1 SGHRS, CDR2 YFSETQ. Trimming left V 2 bases short and J 0 bases short, with 15 bases between. The CDR3 runs 17 residues. CDR3 amino acids: CASSFGPTGLSGNTIYF. The CDR3 DNA follows: TGCGCCAGCAGCTTTGGCCCTACAGGCCTCTCTGGAAACACCATATATTTT.

The chain uses TRBV2 and TRBJ2-3; 7 bases are shared with TRBD1. The J segment lost 3 bases and the V segment lost 2 bases, leaving 14 bases of the junction unmatched. Germline loops: CDR1 SNHLY, CDR2 FYNNEI. This CDR3 region has 18 residues. The CDR3 nucleotides are TGTGCCAGCAGTGAATCAGTCCGACAGGGAAGGCGAACAGATACGCAGTATTTT. Protein: CASSESVRQGRRTDTQYF. Supplemented by reference TRBV2 and TRBJ2-3, the full variable domain reads EPEVTQTPSHQVTQMGQEVILRCVPISNHLYFYWYRQILGQKVEFLVSFYNNEISEKSEIFDDQFSVERPDGSNFTLKIRSTKLEDSAMYFCASSESVRQGRRTDTQYFGPGTRLTVL.

This clonotype was counted a few times. The chain couples TRBV5-1 to TRBJ2-1; 11 bases line up with TRBD2. CDR1 SGHRS and CDR2 YFSETQ come from the germline V gene. This CDR3 contains 16 residues. The trim removed 0 bases at V and 9 bases at J, leaving 8 bases unmatched. This CDR3 is CASSLGTLAGAVEQFF. The CDR3 DNA is TGCGCCAGCAGCTTGGGGACACTAGCGGGGGCGGTTGAGCAGTTCTTC.

The rearrangement joins TRBV9 to TRBJ2-7; D remains ambiguous. Trimming took 0 bases from V and 6 from J, leaving 10 bases between them. Germline V gene sequence: CDR1 SGDLS, CDR2 YYNGEE. CDR3 size: 13 residues. For the CDR3, the DNA is TGTGCCAGCAGCGTAGCTCCGGTCTTCGAGCAGTACTTC. Amino acids: CASSVAPVFEQYF. Variable domain in full (rest from reference TRBV9 and TRBJ2-7): DSGVTQTPKHLITATGQRVTLRCSPRSGDLSVYWYQQSLDQGLQFLIQYYNGEERAKGNILERFSAQQFPDLHSELNLSSLELGDSALYFCASSVAPVFEQYFGPGTRLTVT.

This clonotype showed up many times. This chain joins TRBV7-9 and TRBJ1-1; tentatively, D is TRBD1 (5 bases). This CDR3 is 14 amino acids long. V lost 4 bases and J 1 base, leaving 10 bases between the germline ends. The V gene's germline CDR1 is SEHNR and CDR2 FQNEAQ (reference sequence). For the CDR3, the DNA is TGTGCCAGCAGCTCCGGACACCCGAACACTGAAGCTTTCTTT. Translated: CASSSGHPNTEAFF. Full variable domain (remainder filled in from reference TRBV7-9 and TRBJ1-1): DTGVSQNPRHKITKRGQNVTFRCDPISEHNRLYWYRQTLGQGPEFLTYFQNEAQLEKSRLLSDRFSAERPKGSFSTLEIQRTEQGDSAMYLCASSSGHPNTEAFFGQGTRLTVV.

The rearrangement links TRBV7-9 to TRBJ2-3; maybe TRBD1 (6 bases). The CDR3 is made up of 14 amino acids. The V gene lost 3 bases and the J gene lost 6 bases, with 13 bases spanning the gap. CDR1 and CDR2 (germline): SEHNR, FQNEAQ (reference sequence). The CDR3 DNA reads TGTGCCAGCAGCTTCGAAACAGGGTACGATACGCAGTATTTT. It codes for CASSFETGYDTQYF. Full variable domain (remainder filled in from reference TRBV7-9 and TRBJ2-3): DTGVSQNPRHKITKRGQNVTFRCDPISEHNRLYWYRQTLGQGPEFLTYFQNEAQLEKSRLLSDRFSAERPKGSFSTLEIQRTEQGDSAMYLCASSFETGYDTQYFGPGTRLTVL.

This chain uses TRBV27 with TRBJ1-5, with 12 bases identical to TRBD1. The V gene end was trimmed by 0 bases and the J gene end by 2 bases; junction bases not matched to a gene: 8. Germline loops: CDR1 MNHEY, CDR2 SMNVEV (reference sequence). The CDR3 extends over 19 amino acids. This CDR3 is CASSLSPPGTGGGNQPQHF. The CDR3 DNA is TGTGCCAGCAGTTTATCCCCCCCCGGGACAGGGGGCGGCAATCAGCCCCAGCATTTT.

The chain has TRBV29-1 and TRBJ2-3; D unclear. Germline CDR1 reads SQVTM; CDR2 reads ANQGSEA. Trimming left V 2 bases short and J 4 bases short, with 10 bases between. The CDR3 loop spans 13 amino acids. The CDR3 protein is CSVERRGADTQYF. CDR3 DNA sequence: TGCAGCGTTGAAAGGAGAGGTGCAGATACGCAGTATTTT.

The V and J genes are TRBV7-9 and TRBJ2-7; no clear D gene. Germline CDR1 SEHNR, CDR2 FQNEAQ (reference sequence). With 0 bases removed from V and 0 bases from J, the gap between germline ends came to 9 bases. The CDR3 loop spans 15 amino acids. CDR3 nucleotide sequence: TGTGCCAGCAGCTTAGCGGGTCGGAACTCCTACGAGCAGTACTTC. Translated: CASSLAGRNSYEQYF.

This clonotype was counted only a few times. V gene TRBV6-6 combines with J gene TRBJ1-2, with a possible D match to TRBD1 (6 bases). The CDR3 is made up of 13 amino acids. Looked up from germline, CDR1 is MNHNY and CDR2 is SVGAGI (reference sequence). Trimming left V 5 bases short and J 7 bases short, with 14 bases between. CDR3 protein: CASSGYREGGYTF. The CDR3 coding sequence is TGTGCCAGCAGTGGATACAGGGAGGGTGGCTACACCTTC.

This clonotype was counted a few times. The chain links TRBV6-1 to TRBJ2-3, with D perhaps matching TRBD2 (6 bases). CDR3 length equals 13 residues. The V end was cut by 11 bases, the J end by 1 base, with 13 bases between. Germline V lookup: CDR1 MNHNS, CDR2 SASEGT. The CDR3 nucleotides read TGTGCCTCGCGGGACCGAGGCACAGATACGCAGTATTTT. Protein sequence: CASRDRGTDTQYF.

This clonotype has only a few counts. The V gene is TRBV7-3, the J gene TRBJ1-1; D gene unclear. This CDR3 has 14 amino acids. V dropped 1 base and J dropped 0 bases, with 6 bases sitting between them. Per the germline V gene, CDR1 is SGHTA and CDR2 is FQGTGA. This CDR3 reads CASSLSPMNTEAFF. CDR3 DNA sequence: TGTGCCAGCAGCTTAAGCCCAATGAACACTGAAGCTTTCTTT.

This rearrangement joins TRBV15 to TRBJ2-5; D may be TRBD2 (5 bases). The V gene lost 0 bases and the J gene lost 2 bases, with 19 bases spanning the gap. CDR3 length equals 18 residues. Germline CDR1 is LNHNV and CDR2 is YYDKDF (reference sequence). CDR3 DNA sequence: TGTGCCACCAGCAGAGAGAGGATCAGACTAAAGGCGCAAGAGACCCAGTACTTC. Residues: CATSRERIRLKAQETQYF.

The DNA of the CDR3 is TGTGCCAGCAGTGATCCCTTACGAGGCAATGAGCAGTTCTTC. Translated, it gives CASSDPLRGNEQFF. V and J are TRBV2 and TRBJ2-1; D is undetermined. Germline lookup yields CDR1 SNHLY and CDR2 FYNNEI. The V end lost 3 bases, the J end lost 6 bases, and 12 bases lay between the germline ends. This CDR3 spans 14 amino acids. Combining the CDR3 with reference TRBV2 and TRBJ2-1 gives the whole variable domain EPEVTQTPSHQVTQMGQEVILRCVPISNHLYFYWYRQILGQKVEFLVSFYNNEISEKSEIFDDQFSVERPDGSNFTLKIRSTKLEDSAMYFCASSDPLRGNEQFFGPGTRLTVL.

V usage is TRBV6-2 or TRBV6-3 and J usage is TRBJ2-2; 8 bases match TRBD1. This CDR3 region has 20 residues. In germline, CDR1 is MNHEY, CDR2 SVGEGT. The junction had 18 bases not matched to a gene; V was cut back by 5 bases and J by 1 base. CDR3 DNA sequence: TGTGCCAGCAGTCCCAGGGGACAGGATTTATGGCGGGTGAACACCGGGGAGCTGTTTTTT. It is translated as CASSPRGQDLWRVNTGELFF.

The CDR3 nucleotides read TGTGCCAGTAGCCAACAAGGTGGGTCGACTGAAGCTTTCTTT. Translation gives CASSQQGGSTEAFF. V gene TRBV19 combines with J gene TRBJ1-1; D is ambiguous. CDR1 and CDR2 (germline): LNHDA, SQIVND (reference sequence). The CDR3 extends over 14 amino acids. Between the trimmed V and J ends, which lost 6 bases and 5 bases, there was a span of 16 bases.